Presented here are 3 T cell receptor beta chains from one specimen sequenced in a study of beta chain features in type 1 diabetes. These receptors have no known antigen. The sequenced template was cDNA made from the entire isolated RNA. Profiled with immunoSEQ multiplex PCR; TCRdb holds only in-frame clones, not every one. Of roughly 150,000 clones in the sample, roughly 63% were seen once. Study observations and caveats: Type 1 diabetes patients had TCRB CDR3s that were shorter (moderately but significantly so) in all four CD4+ subsets.

The specimen sequenced was naive CD4+ T cells from blood. Receptors originate from a man between 25 and 39 years old with type 1 diabetes.

J is TRBJ2-3 and V is TRBV9; tentatively, D is TRBD1 or TRBD2 (5 bases each). Trimming stripped 0 bases from V and 2 bases from J, with 10 bases between. Per the germline V gene, CDR1 is SGDLS and CDR2 is YYNGEE. The CDR3 runs to 15 residues. CDR3 loop: CASSVGGTNTDTQYF. Written as DNA, the CDR3 is TGTGCCAGCAGCGTAGGGGGGACGAACACAGATACGCAGTATTTT.

The gene calls are TRBV7-2 and TRBJ2-3; D perhaps matches TRBD1 (5 bases). CDR3 size: 13 residues. Germline loops: CDR1 SGHTA, CDR2 FQGNSA. Trimming stripped 5 bases from V and 1 base from J, with 7 bases between. The DNA of the CDR3 is TGTGCCAGCAGCCCACAGGGCACAGATACGCAGTATTTT. As protein: CASSPQGTDTQYF.

The gene calls are TRBV14 and TRBJ1-2; 7 nucleotides match TRBD1. Germline CDR1 is SGHDN and CDR2 is FVKESK. J gave up 3 bases and V 5 bases, and 0 bases lay outside the gene matches. This CDR3 comprises 12 residues. The chain's CDR3 is CASSGQDYGYTF. The CDR3 DNA is TGTGCCAGCAGCGGACAGGACTATGGCTACACCTTC.